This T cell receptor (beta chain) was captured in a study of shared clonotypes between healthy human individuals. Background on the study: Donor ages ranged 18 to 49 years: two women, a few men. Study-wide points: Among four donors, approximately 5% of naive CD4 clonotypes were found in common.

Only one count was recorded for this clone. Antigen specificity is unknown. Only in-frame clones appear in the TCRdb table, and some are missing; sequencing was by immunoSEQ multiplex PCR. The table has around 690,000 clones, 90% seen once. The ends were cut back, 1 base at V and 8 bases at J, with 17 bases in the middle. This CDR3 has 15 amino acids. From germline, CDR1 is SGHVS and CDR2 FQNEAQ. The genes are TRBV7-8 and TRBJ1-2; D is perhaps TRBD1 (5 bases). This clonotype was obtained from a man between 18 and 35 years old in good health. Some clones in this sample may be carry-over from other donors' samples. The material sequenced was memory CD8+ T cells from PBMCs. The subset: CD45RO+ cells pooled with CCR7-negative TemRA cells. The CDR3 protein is CASSLERGDYRGYTF. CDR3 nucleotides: TGTGCCAGCAGCTTAGAACGGGGGGACTATCGGGGCTACACCTTC. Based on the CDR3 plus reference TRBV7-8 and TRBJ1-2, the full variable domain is GAGVSQSPRYKVAKRGQDVALRCDPISGHVSLFWYQQALGQGPEFLTYFQNEAQLDKSGLPSDRFFAERPEGSVSTLKIQRTQQEDSAVYLCASSLERGDYRGYTFGSGTRLTVV.